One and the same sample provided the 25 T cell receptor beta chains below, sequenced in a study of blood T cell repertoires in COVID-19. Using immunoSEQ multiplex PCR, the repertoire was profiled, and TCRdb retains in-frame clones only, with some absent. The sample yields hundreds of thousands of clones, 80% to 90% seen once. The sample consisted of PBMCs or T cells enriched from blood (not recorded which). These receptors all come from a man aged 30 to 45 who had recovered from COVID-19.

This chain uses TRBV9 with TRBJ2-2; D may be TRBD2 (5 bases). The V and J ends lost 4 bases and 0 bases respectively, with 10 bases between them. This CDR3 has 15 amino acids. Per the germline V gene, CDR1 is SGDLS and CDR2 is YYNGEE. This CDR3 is CASSRGGANTGELFF. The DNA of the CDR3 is TGTGCCAGCAGCCGGGGTGGGGCGAACACCGGGGAGCTGTTTTTT.

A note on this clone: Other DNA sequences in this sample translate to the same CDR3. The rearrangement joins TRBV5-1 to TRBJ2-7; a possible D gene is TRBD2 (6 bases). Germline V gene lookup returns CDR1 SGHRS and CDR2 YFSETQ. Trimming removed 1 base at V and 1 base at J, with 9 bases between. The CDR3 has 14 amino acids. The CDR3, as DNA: TGCGCCAGCAGCTTGTTAGCGGTTTCCTACGAGCAGTACTTC. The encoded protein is CASSLLAVSYEQYF.

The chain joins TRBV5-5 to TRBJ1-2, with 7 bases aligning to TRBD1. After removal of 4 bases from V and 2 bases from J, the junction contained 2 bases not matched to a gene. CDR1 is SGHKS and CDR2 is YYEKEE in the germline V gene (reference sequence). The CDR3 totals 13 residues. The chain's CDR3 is CASSTQGNYGYTF. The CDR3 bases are TGTGCCAGCAGCACACAGGGGAACTATGGCTACACCTTC. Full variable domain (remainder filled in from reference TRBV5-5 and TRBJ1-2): DAGVTQSPTHLIKTRGQQVTLRCSPISGHKSVSWYQQVLGQGPQFIFQYYEKEERGRGNFPDRFSARQFPNYSSELNVNALLLGDSALYLCASSTQGNYGYTFGSGTRLTVV.

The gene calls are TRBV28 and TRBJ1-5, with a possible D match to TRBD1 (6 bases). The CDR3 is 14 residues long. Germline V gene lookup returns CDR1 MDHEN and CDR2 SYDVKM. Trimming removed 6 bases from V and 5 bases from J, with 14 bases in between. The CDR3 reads CASRTSRGDQPQHF. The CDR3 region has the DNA TGTGCCAGCAGAACGTCCAGGGGTGATCAGCCCCAGCATTTT.

CDR3 coding DNA: TGTGCCAGCAGCGGGCCGGTACACAGGGCCTTGGATGAAAAACTGTTTTTT. Translation gives CASSGPVHRALDEKLFF. This sequence joins TRBV7-9 and TRBJ1-4; D may be TRBD1 (6 bases). Trimming removed 5 bases from V and 6 bases from J, with 22 bases in between. The CDR3 has 17 residues. The V gene's germline CDR1 is SEHNR and CDR2 FQNEAQ (reference sequence). The whole variable domain, filled in from reference TRBV7-9 and TRBJ1-4, reads DTGVSQNPRHKITKRGQNVTFRCDPISEHNRLYWYRQTLGQGPEFLTYFQNEAQLEKSRLLSDRFSAERPKGSFSTLEIQRTEQGDSAMYLCASSGPVHRALDEKLFFGSGTQLSVL.

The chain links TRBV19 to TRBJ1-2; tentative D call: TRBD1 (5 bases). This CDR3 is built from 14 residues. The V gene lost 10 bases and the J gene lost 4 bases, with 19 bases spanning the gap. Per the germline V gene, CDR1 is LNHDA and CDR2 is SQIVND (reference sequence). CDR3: CATLPPGGSYGYTF. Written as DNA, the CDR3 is TGTGCCACCCTCCCCCCGGGGGGTTCCTATGGCTACACCTTC.

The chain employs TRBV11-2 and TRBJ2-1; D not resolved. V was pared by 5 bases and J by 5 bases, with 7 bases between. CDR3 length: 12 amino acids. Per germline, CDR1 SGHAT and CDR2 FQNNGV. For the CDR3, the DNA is TGTGCCAGCAGCGATACTGACAATGAGCAGTTCTTC. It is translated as CASSDTDNEQFF.

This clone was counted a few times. The DNA of the CDR3 is TGTGCCAGCAGAAAGACGGGACAGTTGAACACTGAAGCTTTCTTT. Encoded protein: CASRKTGQLNTEAFF. This chain joins TRBV7-2 and TRBJ1-1; 7 bases map to TRBD1. CDR1 and CDR2 (germline): SGHTA, FQGNSA. This CDR3 spans 15 amino acids. Trimming took 6 bases from V and 0 from J; bases not matched to a gene: 7.

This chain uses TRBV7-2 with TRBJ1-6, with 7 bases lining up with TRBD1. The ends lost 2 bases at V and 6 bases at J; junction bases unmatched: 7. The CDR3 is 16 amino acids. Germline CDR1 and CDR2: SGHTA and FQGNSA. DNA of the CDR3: TGTGCCAGCAGCTTATTTACGGGACAGCTTAATTCACCCCTCCACTTT. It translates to CASSLFTGQLNSPLHF.

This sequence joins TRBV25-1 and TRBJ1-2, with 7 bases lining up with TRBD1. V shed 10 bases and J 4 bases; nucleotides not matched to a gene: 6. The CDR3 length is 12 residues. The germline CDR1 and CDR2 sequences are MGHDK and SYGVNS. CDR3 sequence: CATMTGSYGYTF. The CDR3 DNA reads TGTGCCACCATGACAGGGTCCTATGGCTACACCTTC.

This CDR3 is CASSAGLETDTQYF. DNA for the CDR3: TGTGCCAGCAGCGCCGGACTAGAGACAGATACGCAGTATTTT. The chain is built from TRBV6-5 and TRBJ2-3, with 7 bases identical to TRBD2. In germline, CDR1 is MNHEY, CDR2 SVGAGI. The J segment lost 3 bases and the V segment lost 6 bases, leaving 6 bases of the junction unmatched. This CDR3 region has 14 residues.

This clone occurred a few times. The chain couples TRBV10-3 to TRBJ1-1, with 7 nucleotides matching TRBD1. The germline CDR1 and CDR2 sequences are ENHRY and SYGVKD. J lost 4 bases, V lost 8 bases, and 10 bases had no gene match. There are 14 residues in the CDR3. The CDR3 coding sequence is TGTGCCATCGCCCCCCGGACAGGTGGCACTGAAGCTTTCTTT. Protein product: CAIAPRTGGTEAFF.

The CDR3 DNA is TGCGCCAGCAGCTTGGCCGGAGCCGACCTTAACTATGGCTACACCTTC. This gives the protein CASSLAGADLNYGYTF. The chain carries TRBV5-1 and TRBJ1-2, with D uncertain. V was pared by 0 bases and J by 1 base, with 13 bases between. Germline CDR1 and CDR2: SGHRS and YFSETQ. CDR3 length: 16 residues.

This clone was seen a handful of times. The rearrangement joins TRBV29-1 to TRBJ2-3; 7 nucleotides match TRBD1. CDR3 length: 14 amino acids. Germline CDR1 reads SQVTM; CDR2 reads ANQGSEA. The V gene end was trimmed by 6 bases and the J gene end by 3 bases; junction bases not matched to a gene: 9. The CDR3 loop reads CSVRTGDGTDTQYF. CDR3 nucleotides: TGCAGCGTCCGTACAGGGGATGGGACAGATACGCAGTATTTT.

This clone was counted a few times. The CDR3, as DNA: TGTGCCAGCAGCTTGGTGGGACAGATGAACACTGAAGCTTTCTTT. This encodes CASSLVGQMNTEAFF. This rearrangement joins TRBV7-9 to TRBJ1-1; TRBD1 matches at 7 bases. The CDR3 length is 15 residues. Germline CDR1 SEHNR, CDR2 FQNEAQ (reference sequence). V lost 3 bases to trimming and J lost 0 bases; unmatched junction nucleotides: 4.

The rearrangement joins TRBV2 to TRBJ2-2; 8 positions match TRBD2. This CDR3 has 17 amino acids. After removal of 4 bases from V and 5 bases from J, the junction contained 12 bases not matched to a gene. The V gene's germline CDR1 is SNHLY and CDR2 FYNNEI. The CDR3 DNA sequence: TGTGCCAGCAGTGCGGACGGCCCGGGACTAGTAACCGGGGAGCTGTTTTTT. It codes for CASSADGPGLVTGELFF.

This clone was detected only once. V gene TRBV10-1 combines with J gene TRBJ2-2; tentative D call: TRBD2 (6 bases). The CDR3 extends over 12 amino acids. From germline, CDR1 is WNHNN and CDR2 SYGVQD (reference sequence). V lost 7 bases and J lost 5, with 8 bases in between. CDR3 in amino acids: CASTSGTGELFF. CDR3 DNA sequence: TGCGCCAGCACAAGCGGGACCGGGGAGCTGTTTTTT.

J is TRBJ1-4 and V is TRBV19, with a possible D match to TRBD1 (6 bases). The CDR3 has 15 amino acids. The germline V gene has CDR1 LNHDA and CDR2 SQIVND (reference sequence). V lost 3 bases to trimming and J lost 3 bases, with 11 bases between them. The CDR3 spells CASSILGAPNEKLFF. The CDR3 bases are TGTGCCAGTAGTATTCTGGGGGCACCTAATGAAAAACTGTTTTTT. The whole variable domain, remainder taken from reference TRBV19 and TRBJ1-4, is DGGITQSPKYLFRKEGQNVTLSCEQNLNHDAMYWYRQDPGQGLRLIYYSQIVNDFQKGDIAEGYSVSREKKESFPLTVTSAQKNPTAFYLCASSILGAPNEKLFFGSGTQLSVL.

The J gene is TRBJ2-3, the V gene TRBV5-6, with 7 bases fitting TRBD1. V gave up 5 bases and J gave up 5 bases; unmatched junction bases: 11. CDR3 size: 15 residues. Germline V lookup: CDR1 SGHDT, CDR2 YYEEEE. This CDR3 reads CASSPQGNFRDTQYF. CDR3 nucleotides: TGTGCCAGCAGTCCACAGGGGAATTTTAGAGATACGCAGTATTTT.

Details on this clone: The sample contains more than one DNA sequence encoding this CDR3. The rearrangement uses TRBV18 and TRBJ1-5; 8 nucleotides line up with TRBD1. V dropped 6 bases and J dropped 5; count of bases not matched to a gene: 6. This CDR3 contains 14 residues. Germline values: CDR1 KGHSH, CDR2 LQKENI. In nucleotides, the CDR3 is TGTGCCAGCTCTCGCCAGGGGGCCGATCAGCCCCAGCATTTT. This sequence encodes CASSRQGADQPQHF.

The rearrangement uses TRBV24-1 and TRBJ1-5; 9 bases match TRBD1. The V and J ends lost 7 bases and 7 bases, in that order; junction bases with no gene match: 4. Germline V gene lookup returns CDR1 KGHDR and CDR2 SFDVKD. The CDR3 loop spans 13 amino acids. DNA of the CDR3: TGTGCCACCAGGGCAGGGACAGGGCAGCCCCAGCATTTT. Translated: CATRAGTGQPQHF.

The CDR3 loop is CASSLVGVRRASGRTYEQFF. The DNA of the CDR3 is TGTGCCAGCAGCTTAGTGGGGGTCAGGAGGGCTAGCGGGAGGACTTATGAGCAGTTCTTC. This sequence joins TRBV11-3 and TRBJ2-1, with 11 bases fitting TRBD2. Germline CDR1 reads SGHNT; CDR2 reads YENEEA. CDR3 length equals 20 residues. J gave up 8 bases and V 1 base, and 19 bases lay outside the gene matches.

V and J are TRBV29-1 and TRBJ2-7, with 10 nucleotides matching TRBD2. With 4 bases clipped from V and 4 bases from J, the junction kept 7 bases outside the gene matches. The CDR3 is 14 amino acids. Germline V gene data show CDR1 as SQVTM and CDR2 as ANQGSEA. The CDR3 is CSVVVGLADYEQYF. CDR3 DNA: TGCAGCGTTGTAGTCGGACTAGCGGATTACGAGCAGTACTTC.

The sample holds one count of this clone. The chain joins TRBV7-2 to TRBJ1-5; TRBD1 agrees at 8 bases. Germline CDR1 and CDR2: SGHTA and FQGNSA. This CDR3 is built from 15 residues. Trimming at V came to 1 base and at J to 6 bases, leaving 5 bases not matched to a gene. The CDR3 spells CASSLDRTGSQPQHF. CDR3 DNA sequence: TGTGCCAGCAGCTTAGATCGGACAGGGAGTCAGCCCCAGCATTTT.

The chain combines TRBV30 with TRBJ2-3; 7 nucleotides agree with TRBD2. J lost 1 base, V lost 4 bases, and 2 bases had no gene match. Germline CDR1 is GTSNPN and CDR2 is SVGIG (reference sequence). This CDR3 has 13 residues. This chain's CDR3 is CAWTSGRTDTQYF. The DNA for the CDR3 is TGTGCCTGGACTAGCGGCCGCACAGATACGCAGTATTTT.